This T cell receptor (beta chain) was observed in a study of cytotoxic CD8 clonotypes in ibrutinib-treated CLL. Sequencing used immunoSEQ multiplex PCR; TCRdb keeps in-frame clones, though not all of them. This table has around 41,000 clones, 55% to 75% appearing once. Germline V gene lookup returns CDR1 MDHEN and CDR2 SYDVKM. The CDR3 length is 12 residues. V lost 3 bases and J lost 9, with 9 bases in between. The rearrangement links TRBV28 to TRBJ1-5; D unclear. The clonotype was recovered from a human donor with chronic lymphocytic leukemia. The sample was PBMCs, taken at disease progression, from a patient treated with ibrutinib. The CDR3 here is CASSFEPGPQHF. Here the CDR3 DNA reads TGTGCCAGCAGTTTTGAGCCTGGGCCCCAGCATTTT.